A selection of T cell receptor beta chains follows, all from one sample in a study of CD8+CD57+ T cells in acquired aplastic anemia. TCRdb independently ran MiXCR on the reads; one entry per CDR3 protein. The sample lists about 190,000 distinct CDR3 sequences; roughly 56% were seen once. Sequenced sample: sorted CD4+, CD8+, or CD8+CD57+ T cells (not recorded which) from PBMCs. Source of these receptors: a human donor in good health, serving as a control. Both conserved end residues are trimmed from each CDR3.

length	V	J	CDR3
8	TRBV2	TRBJ1-2	ASRGNGYT
13	TRBV15	TRBJ2-7	ATSSDRTGTYEQY
14	TRBV20-1	TRBJ2-5	SARGSTSGLGETQY
12	TRBV7-6	TRBJ2-5	ASSSGGGAETQY
11	TRBV19	TRBJ1-1	ASSAQGNTEAF
11	TRBV18	TRBJ2-5	ASSGGSQETQY
13	TRBV7-6	TRBJ2-5	ASSLSGMGKETQY
13	TRBV18	TRBJ2-1	ASSPVEIQGGEQF
10	TRBV7-9	TRBJ1-1	ASSPFGTEAF
13	TRBV20-1	TRBJ1-2	SARDRTGEGYGYT
11	TRBV6-1	TRBJ2-7	ASRSLLGYEQY
11	TRBV10-3	TRBJ2-3	AANGVSTDTQY
13	TRBV6-2/TRBV6-3	TRBJ2-7	ASSYKAGESYEQY
10	TRBV30	TRBJ1-6	AWSKRGSPLH
12	TRBV20-1	TRBJ2-2	SALVTGSSGELF
11	TRBV28	TRBJ1-6	ASSLSRNSPLH
14	TRBV29-1	TRBJ2-7	SVEDPAGGSTYEQY
11	TRBV2	TRBJ1-1	ASTWTVNTEAF
14	TRBV6-5	TRBJ2-7	ASSYSRTGLGYEQY
12	TRBV5-1	TRBJ1-1	ASARDLMNIEAF
12	TRBV2	TRBJ1-2	ASSLYGRVDGYT
13	TRBV10-3	TRBJ1-1	AISERGGEGTEAF
10	TRBV10-3	TRBJ1-1	AISGLGTEAF
10	TRBV7-2	TRBJ1-5	ASSYAGQPQH
12	TRBV5-4	TRBJ1-5	ASSLSGADQPQH
13	TRBV15	TRBJ2-3	ATSLLGSRTDTQY
13	TRBV4-3	TRBJ1-1	ASSQAPGHNTEAF
10	TRBV29-1	TRBJ2-5	SVERGAETQY
12	TRBV6-5	TRBJ1-3	ASSLRGLGNTIY
13	TRBV19	TRBJ1-5	ASTVGGLSYQPQH
10	TRBV12-3/TRBV12-4	TRBJ1-5	ASRRAGQPQH
12	TRBV7-9	TRBJ1-6	ATQLDSYNSPLH
11	TRBV5-5	TRBJ2-5	ASSQQGRGAQY
14	TRBV15	TRBJ1-1	ATSRDHRGLNTEAF
15	TRBV11-2	TRBJ2-1	ASRRGVSGSSYNEQF
11	TRBV2	TRBJ2-7	ASSSGTNYEQY
15	TRBV7-8	TRBJ1-4	ASSSPGQAETNEKLF
13	TRBV12-3/TRBV12-4	TRBJ1-5	ASSPTGDGGQPQH
14	TRBV2	TRBJ2-1	ASRARLAGGYNEQF
11	TRBV19	TRBJ1-2	ASSSGGGYGYT
15	TRBV4-1	TRBJ2-1	ASSQGQGLLSYNEQF
11	TRBV6-2/TRBV6-3	TRBJ2-1	ASSQGFNNEQF
15	TRBV3-1	TRBJ1-6	ASSYSSWRSGNSPLH
14	TRBV10-3	TRBJ2-3	AISAASGGAKDTQY
14	TRBV9	TRBJ1-6	ASSVGGGNYNSPLH